The rows below give T cell receptor beta chains drawn from one sample of a study of control samples from healthy donors and cancer patients. Here immunoSEQ multiplex PCR was the method, and the copy in TCRdb shows in-frame clones only, minus some. The sample lists 95,000 to 150,000 clones; about 87% were seen once. Material: blood. Receptor source: a man aged 35-49 years in good health. Both conserved end residues are part of each CDR3. A D gene is named only where the DNA matches it firmly. Expanded clones are given a class, and other clones once, few, many or no size at all.

j_call	d_call	v_call	clone_size	cdr3_nt	cdr3_aa
TRBJ2-7	.	TRBV11-2	.	TGTGCCAGCAGCTTAAACAGGGAGGTCGACGAGCAGTACTTC	CASSLNREVDEQYF
TRBJ1-6	.	TRBV2	.	TGTGCCAGCAGGGGCCCCGGGACATCTAATAATTCACCCCTCCACTTT	CASRGPGTSNNSPLHF
TRBJ1-5	TRBD1	TRBV7-8	.	TGTGCCAGCAGCCTCCTAGGGACAGGAAGGAGCAATCAGCCCCAGCATTTT	CASSLLGTGRSNQPQHF
TRBJ2-3	.	TRBV12-3/TRBV12-4	.	TGTGCCATGGGGGGTCTAGATACGCAGTATTTT	CAMGGLDTQYF
TRBJ1-2	TRBD1	TRBV7-8	.	TGTGCCAGCAGCACTTTCCGGGACAGCTATGGCTACACCTTC	CASSTFRDSYGYTF
TRBJ2-7	TRBD1	TRBV7-9	.	TGTGCCAGCAGCTTCGGACAGGGGGCTTCATACGAGCAGTACTTC	CASSFGQGASYEQYF
TRBJ1-1	.	TRBV5-1	.	TGCGCCAGCAGCTTGGATGGGACAAGCAACACTGAAGCTTTCTTT	CASSLDGTSNTEAFF
TRBJ1-2	.	TRBV6-2/TRBV6-3	.	TGTGCCAGCAGTCCCCGGGACGGATATATGGGCTACACCTTC	CASSPRDGYMGYTF
TRBJ1-2	TRBD1	TRBV27	once	TGTGCCAGCAGTTTGGACAGGGGCGGCTACACCTTC	CASSLDRGGYTF
TRBJ2-1	.	TRBV24-1	.	TGTGCCACCAGTGATGACTCTCTGGAGCAGTTCTTC	CATSDDSLEQFF
TRBJ2-1	TRBD1	TRBV13	.	TGTGCCAGCAGCCCCTATCGACAGGGAGCGAATGAGCAGTTCTTC	CASSPYRQGANEQFF
TRBJ1-5	.	TRBV15	once	TGTGCCACCAGCAGAGATCATCCAGGGCCGAATCAGCCCCAGCATTTT	CATSRDHPGPNQPQHF
TRBJ1-2	TRBD1	TRBV10-1	.	TGCGCCAGCAGGACGAGGGACAGGAATAACTATGGCTACACCTTC	CASRTRDRNNYGYTF
TRBJ1-4	TRBD1	TRBV19	.	TGTGCCAGTAGTAAAGGGGACAGGGGAGATGAAAAACTGTTTTTT	CASSKGDRGDEKLFF
TRBJ2-7	.	TRBV10-1	.	TGCGCCAGCAGTGAGTCTACGTCCGCTGGGCAGTACTTC	CASSESTSAGQYF
TRBJ1-3	.	TRBV30	.	TGTGCCTGGAGATCCCCGGCACAAGGAAACACCATATATTTT	CAWRSPAQGNTIYF
TRBJ2-1	.	TRBV12-3/TRBV12-4	.	TGTGCCAGCAGTTTTAGGAGGGAGCAGTTCTTC	CASSFRREQFF
TRBJ2-7	TRBD1	TRBV7-9	once	TGTGCCAGCAGCGTAAGGGACAGGCCGTACGAGCAGTACTTC	CASSVRDRPYEQYF
TRBJ1-4	.	TRBV20-1	.	TGCAGTCTACAGATTGGTGAAAAACTGTTTTTT	CSLQIGEKLFF
TRBJ2-7	.	TRBV5-6	.	TGTGCCAGCAGCTTCGGCAGCTCCTACGAGCAGTACTTC	CASSFGSSYEQYF
TRBJ1-4	TRBD1	TRBV12-3/TRBV12-4	once	TGTGCCACCTCGGGACAGAATAATGAAAAACTGTTTTTT	CATSGQNNEKLFF
TRBJ1-1	.	TRBV30	.	TGTGCCTGGAGTGTAGGAAGAGGGAACACTGAAGCTTTCTTT	CAWSVGRGNTEAFF
TRBJ2-7	TRBD2	TRBV19	.	TGTGCCAGTATCGTGACTAGCGGCCCCTACGAGCAGTACTTC	CASIVTSGPYEQYF
TRBJ1-5	TRBD1	TRBV2	.	TGTGCCAGCAGTGAAGCAGAAGGACAGGGGGGTCAGCCCCAGCATTTT	CASSEAEGQGGQPQHF
TRBJ1-2	TRBD1	TRBV18	once	TGTGCCAGCTCAAACGACAGGGCCTCCTATGGCTACACCTTC	CASSNDRASYGYTF
TRBJ1-2	.	TRBV6-5	.	TGTGCCAGCAGTTACAGGGAGATTAGCTATGGCTACACCTTC	CASSYREISYGYTF
TRBJ1-4	.	TRBV2	.	TGTGCCAGCAGTGAAGAGGGTCCGGAAAAACTGTTTTTT	CASSEEGPEKLFF
TRBJ1-1	.	TRBV6-5	.	TGTGCCAGCAGTACTCCCACAGGGTTTGGGACTGAAGCTTTCTTT	CASSTPTGFGTEAFF
TRBJ1-1	.	TRBV4-1	.	TGCGCCACGAGCGTCGGCGTGGGCTGGAACACTGAAGCTTTCTTT	CATSVGVGWNTEAFF
TRBJ2-6	.	TRBV19	.	TGTGCCAGTAGTTCCAGGACCGAGATTAGGGGGGCCAACGTCCTGACTTTC	CASSSRTEIRGANVLTF
TRBJ1-2	.	TRBV3-1/TRBV3-2	.	TGTGCCAGCAGCCAAGGCGGACGCTTCTATGGCTACACCTTC	CASSQGGRFYGYTF
TRBJ2-3	.	TRBV12-5	once	TGTGCTAGTGGTCCTTCAGGGGGAGGAGATACGCAGTATTTT	CASGPSGGGDTQYF
TRBJ2-5	.	TRBV6-1	.	TGTGCCAGCAGTGAAGGGCCAGGGCAAGAGACCCAGTACTTC	CASSEGPGQETQYF
TRBJ1-1	.	TRBV11-2	.	TGTGCCAGCAGCTTACTCGTGACTTCGTCTGAAGCTTTCTTT	CASSLLVTSSEAFF
TRBJ2-7	.	TRBV4-1	.	TGCGCCAGCAGCCAAGGACTGAGAGAGAACTACGAGCAGTACTTC	CASSQGLRENYEQYF
TRBJ1-2	TRBD1	TRBV6-1	once	TGTGCCAGCAGTGAACGACAGGGAGGGTATGGCTACACCTTC	CASSERQGGYGYTF
TRBJ1-4	.	TRBV5-6	.	TGTGCCAGCAGTTCCGGGACCCCGGGTATGGCTAATGAAAAACTGTTTTTT	CASSSGTPGMANEKLFF
TRBJ1-2	.	TRBV27	.	TGTGCCAGCAGTTTATCGGGCAGGGGAAGGCACTATGGCTACACCTTC	CASSLSGRGRHYGYTF
TRBJ1-1	TRBD1	TRBV9	few	TGTGCCAGCAGCACCGGGACAGGGGGGACTGAAGCTTTCTTT	CASSTGTGGTEAFF
TRBJ1-1	.	TRBV6-5	many	TGTGCCAGCAGTTATTTACAGGGTGAAGCTTTCTTT	CASSYLQGEAFF
TRBJ1-1	.	TRBV12-5	.	TGTGCTAGTGGTTTCCCCCTCCGAGCGGCGAACACTGAAGCTTTCTTT	CASGFPLRAANTEAFF
TRBJ1-6	.	TRBV5-1	few	TGCGCCAGCAGCTTGGACCAGAGCTCCTATAATTCACCCCTCCACTTT	CASSLDQSSYNSPLHF
TRBJ2-2	TRBD1	TRBV6-5	.	TGTGCCAGCAGTTACTCGTTACAGGGGTTCACCGGGGAGCTGTTTTTT	CASSYSLQGFTGELFF
TRBJ1-2	.	TRBV6-5	.	TGTGCCAGCAGTTTGGACGAAAGACGTATCTATGGCTACACCTTC	CASSLDERRIYGYTF
TRBJ1-2	.	TRBV5-1	.	TGCGCCAGCAGCCCTATTGTAGGGGACTATGGCTACACCTTC	CASSPIVGDYGYTF
TRBJ2-7	.	TRBV6-2/TRBV6-3	few	TGTGCCAGCAGTTACAGGGGGTCCTACGAGCAGTACTTC	CASSYRGSYEQYF
TRBJ2-3	.	TRBV5-1	.	TGCGCCAGCAGCTTGGGCAGGGTTCTAGATACGCAGTATTTT	CASSLGRVLDTQYF
TRBJ1-1	.	TRBV2	.	TGTGCCAGCAGGGGGACATACATGAACACTGAAGCTTTCTTT	CASRGTYMNTEAFF
TRBJ1-5	TRBD1	TRBV2	.	TGTGCCAGCAGTCCCATAGACAGGGGGAATCAGCCCCAGCATTTT	CASSPIDRGNQPQHF
TRBJ2-3	.	TRBV19	.	TGTGCCAGTAGTATGGCAGCTAGCACAGATACGCAGTATTTT	CASSMAASTDTQYF
TRBJ1-6	.	TRBV5-1	.	TGCGCCAGCAGCTTGCAGTCTGGTCTCCACTTT	CASSLQSGLHF